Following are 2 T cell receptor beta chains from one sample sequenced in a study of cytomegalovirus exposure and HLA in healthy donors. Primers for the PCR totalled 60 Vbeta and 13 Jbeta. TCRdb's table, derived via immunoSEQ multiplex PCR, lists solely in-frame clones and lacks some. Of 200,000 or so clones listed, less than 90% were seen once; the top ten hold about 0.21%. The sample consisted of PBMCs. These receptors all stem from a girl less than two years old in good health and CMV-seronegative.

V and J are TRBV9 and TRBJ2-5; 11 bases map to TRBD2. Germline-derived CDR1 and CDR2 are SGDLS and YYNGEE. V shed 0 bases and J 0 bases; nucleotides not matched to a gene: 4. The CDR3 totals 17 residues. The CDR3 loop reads CASSVGASGRYQETQYF. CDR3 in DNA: TGTGCCAGCAGCGTAGGTGCTAGCGGGAGGTACCAAGAGACCCAGTACTTC.

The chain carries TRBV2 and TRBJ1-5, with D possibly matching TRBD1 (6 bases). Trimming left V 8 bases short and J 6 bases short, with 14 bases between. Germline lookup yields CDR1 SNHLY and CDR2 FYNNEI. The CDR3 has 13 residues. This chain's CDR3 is CASQQGLIQPQHF. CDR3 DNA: TGTGCCAGCCAACAGGGATTAATTCAGCCCCAGCATTTT.